This T cell receptor (beta chain) was obtained from a study of blood T cell repertoires in COVID-19. Germline assignment: CDR1 SGHRS and CDR2 YFSETQ. The CDR3 is 15 amino acids. The V segment lost 5 bases and the J segment 7 bases; nucleotides outside the gene matches: 8. Study processing details: It was from reference gene primer amplification that nucleated cell counts were estimated. Only in-frame clones appear in the TCRdb table, and some are missing; sequencing was by immunoSEQ multiplex PCR. V, J and clone size reflect that table, while D and trimming were determined from the DNA. The repertoire holds about 250,000 clones, with approximately 84% as singletons.

The sequenced sample consisted of peripheral blood. This sequence was found in a man in his fifties with acute or convalescent COVID-19. The rearrangement joins TRBV5-1 to TRBJ2-1, with 11 nucleotides matching TRBD2. The CDR3 DNA is TGCGCCAGCAGATTGACTAGCGGGAACCTGAATGAGCAGTTCTTC. This gives the protein CASRLTSGNLNEQFF.